This T cell receptor beta chain was identified during a study of low-dose radiotherapy and immunotherapy resistance in tumors. Study-level information: At a dose of 200 mg/m2, intravenous cyclophosphamide was given every two weeks, one day before radiation and immunotherapy.

Nivolumab, ipilimumab, aspirin, low-dose cyclophosphamide and low-dose radiotherapy were given to donors. Those eligible were patients bearing advanced solid tumors lacking tumor-infiltrating lymphocytes. The germline V and J ends were trimmed by 5 bases and 4 bases, with 20 bases remaining between them. The CDR3 has 17 amino acids. Germline CDR1 SEHNR, CDR2 FQNEAQ (reference sequence). With TRAV- and TRBV-specific primers, first-strand cDNA was made, covering the alpha and beta chains. With a V-primer adapter and a constant-region primer, TCRs were amplified for 20 PCR cycles. TCRdb reprocessed the reads with MiXCR, giving one entry per CDR3 protein. The sample records 15,000 to 20,000 distinct CDR3 sequences, about 74% being singletons.

The clonotype was recovered from a human donor with advanced metastatic prostate, ovarian, gallbladder or colorectal cancer (not recorded which). This table probably holds off-target reads from a library built for another chain. The chain uses TRBV7-9 and TRBJ1-4; the D gene is possibly TRBD1 (6 bases). Here the CDR3 reads CASSPTPMTGSNEKLFF. CDR3 bases: TGTGCCAGCAGCCCTACCCCTATGACAGGAAGTAATGAAAAACTGTTTTTT.